The clone carrying this TCR beta chain came up once. This record comes from a study of cytomegalovirus exposure and HLA in healthy donors. CDR1 and CDR2 (germline): SGDLS, YYNGEE. This CDR3 spans 16 amino acids. V lost 4 bases and J 3 bases, leaving 18 bases between the germline ends. TCRdb keeps only in-frame clones here, not all; method: immunoSEQ multiplex PCR. The table has a few hundred thousand clones, over 70% seen once. The donors formed part of the roughly 120-subject validation cohort, distinct from the approximately 640-subject first cohort. This chain links TRBV9 with TRBJ2-3; TRBD2 might be the D (5 bases). Sample: PBMCs. The TCR was taken from a woman in her thirties in good health and CMV-seropositive. In DNA, the CDR3 is TGTGCCAGCAGCCCCAGGAGGCAAGGAGGAACAGATACGCAGTATTTT. Its translation: CASSPRRQGGTDTQYF.